What follows describes a single TCR beta chain. Original data processing: The assay estimated nucleated cells by amplifying reference gene primers. Libraries were prepared by immunoSEQ multiplex PCR; TCRdb keeps only in-frame clonotypes and omits some of them. V and J calls and clone size are those listed in that table; D and trimming were worked out from the DNA. The sample contains about 99,000 clones, 84% of which appear only once. The data belong to a study of blood T cell repertoires in COVID-19. Overall study: Acute and convalescent COVID-19 samples came from the United States, Italy and Spain.

Germline trimming cut 7 bases from V and 3 bases from J; bases unmatched to any gene: 6. The CDR3 extends over 14 amino acids. Germline lookup yields CDR1 MDHEN and CDR2 SYDVKM. This chain links TRBV28 with TRBJ2-1, with 7 bases matching TRBD1. This TCR came from a human donor in a cohort sampled during active or convalescent COVID-19. Material: peripheral blood. CDR3 loop: CASTFDRVYNEQFF. The CDR3 DNA follows: TGTGCCAGCACATTTGACAGGGTCTACAATGAGCAGTTCTTC.